A single sample is the source of the 25 T cell receptor beta chains below, sequenced in a study of early T cells in non-severe SARS-CoV-2 infection. TCRdb used MiXCR to reprocess the 5' RACE reads, holding one entry per CDR3 protein. Here the sample spans around 82,000 distinct CDR3 sequences, under 15% being singletons. The sequencing sample was made of whole blood. The receptors shown here come from an adult who was a healthcare worker with PCR-confirmed SARS-CoV-2 infection or an uninfected control (not recorded which).

The V gene is TRBV24-1, the J gene TRBJ1-1; D is unclear. The germline V gene has CDR1 KGHDR and CDR2 SFDVKD. The CDR3 runs to 13 residues. V lost 3 bases to trimming and J lost 2 bases, with 6 bases between them. The DNA of the CDR3 is TGTGCCACCAGTGATCAGAGAAACACTGAAGCTTTCTTT. Translating it yields CATSDQRNTEAFF.

This clonotype has just a few counts. The chain recombines TRBV27 with TRBJ1-2; D is ambiguous. The germline V and J ends were trimmed by 4 bases and 2 bases, with 14 bases remaining between them. The germline V gene has CDR1 MNHEY and CDR2 SMNVEV (reference sequence). This CDR3 has 15 residues. CDR3 in DNA: TGTGCCAGCAGTTCCTTTGCGGATTCGAACTATGGCTACACCTTC. It yields the protein CASSSFADSNYGYTF.

Ten or more counts support this clonotype. This chain joins TRBV6-2 or TRBV6-3 and TRBJ2-7; TRBD1 matches at 11 bases. CDR3 length: 15 residues. Germline V CDR1 and CDR2: MNHEY, SVGEGT. J was trimmed by 0 bases and V by 7 bases; bases with no gene match: 5. The CDR3 region is CASTPGTGGSYEQYV. CDR3 in DNA: TGTGCCAGCACACCCGGGACAGGGGGCTCCTACGAGCAGTACGTC.

This clonotype was seen a few times. The J gene is TRBJ1-1, the V gene TRBV13; D possibly corresponds to TRBD1 (5 bases). Germline loops: CDR1 PRHDT, CDR2 FYEKMQ (reference sequence). The CDR3 is 16 residues long. The V end was cut by 5 bases, the J end by 4 bases, with 20 bases between. The CDR3 nucleotides are TGTGCCAGCAGCCGTTCCCCTGGGACGAGGGGCACTGAAGCTTTCTTT. It translates to CASSRSPGTRGTEAFF. The full variable domain, completed using reference TRBV13 and TRBJ1-1, is AAGVIQSPRHLIKEKRETATLKCYPIPRHDTVYWYQQGPGQDPQFLISFYEKMQSDKGSIPDRFSAQQFSDYHSELNMSSLELGDSALYFCASSRSPGTRGTEAFFGQGTRLTVV.

The V and J genes are TRBV3-1 and TRBJ1-2; D is undetermined. V lost 4 bases and J 6 bases, leaving 9 bases between the germline ends. In germline, CDR1 is LGHDT, CDR2 YNNKEL (reference sequence). The CDR3 is 12 residues long. CDR3 sequence reads: CASSPRGNGYTF. CDR3 DNA sequence: TGTGCCAGCAGCCCCCGGGGAAATGGCTACACCTTC.

This clonotype was detected a few times. The chain employs TRBV6-4 and TRBJ2-7; possibly TRBD1 for D (5 bases). This CDR3 contains 15 residues. From germline, CDR1 is MRHNA and CDR2 SNTAGT. The V end was cut by 2 bases, the J end by 0 bases, with 11 bases between. The CDR3 nucleotides are TGTGCCAGCAGTGACGAAGACAGCTTCTCCTACGAGCAGTACGTC. This gives the protein CASSDEDSFSYEQYV.

This clonotype has only a few counts. This chain joins TRBV20-1 and TRBJ2-3; D is perhaps TRBD1 or TRBD2 (6 bases each). V lost 5 bases and J lost 2, with 11 bases in between. Germline loops: CDR1 DFQATT, CDR2 SNEGSKA (reference sequence). The CDR3 is 13 residues long. DNA of the CDR3: TGCAGTGCTCCGGGGGCACCCACAGATACGCAGTATTTT. Its translation is CSAPGAPTDTQYF.

This chain links TRBV5-4 with TRBJ1-2; possible D gene TRBD1, 6 bases. Per the germline V gene, CDR1 is SGHNT and CDR2 is YYREEE (reference sequence). The CDR3 covers 15 residues. Trimming stripped 1 base from V and 4 bases from J, with 14 bases between. The CDR3 coding sequence is TGTGCCAGCAGCTTGCGGAAACAGGGACCCTATGGCTACACCTTC. Translation gives CASSLRKQGPYGYTF.

The chain couples TRBV18 to TRBJ1-6, with D perhaps TRBD1 (5 bases). The germline V gene encodes CDR1 KGHSH and CDR2 LQKENI. Trimming removed 0 bases from V and 8 bases from J, with 23 bases in between. There are 19 residues in the CDR3. Here the CDR3 reads CASSPPLGGARGQDSPLHF. The CDR3 DNA reads as TGTGCCAGCTCACCACCCCTCGGGGGAGCCCGTGGTCAGGATTCACCCCTCCACTTT.

J is TRBJ2-2 and V is TRBV28, with D perhaps matching TRBD1 (6 bases). The CDR3 has 11 amino acids. V shed 5 bases and J shed 13 bases, with 11 bases lying between them. The germline V gene has CDR1 MDHEN and CDR2 SYDVKM. This CDR3 is CASSASRGLFF. DNA of the CDR3: TGTGCCAGCAGTGCCTCCAGGGGGCTGTTTTTT.

The rearrangement uses TRBV18 and TRBJ1-5; TRBD1 agrees at 8 bases. V lost 4 bases, J lost 1 base, and 9 bases stayed unmatched. Germline V gene lookup returns CDR1 KGHSH and CDR2 LQKENI. This CDR3 region has 17 residues. The CDR3, as DNA: TGTGCCAGCTCACTTTACGGACAGGGCGGAAGCAATCAGCCCCAGCATTTT. Translating it yields CASSLYGQGGSNQPQHF.

In this sample, this clonotype turned up a few times. This chain uses TRBV5-1 with TRBJ2-1, with 7 bases identical to TRBD2. This CDR3 is built from 13 residues. In germline, CDR1 is SGHRS, CDR2 YFSETQ. V trimming: 3 bases; J trimming: 9 bases; junction bases outside the gene matches: 6. In DNA form, the CDR3 reads TGCGCCAGCAGCTCGACTAGCTTAAGTGAGCAGTTCTTC. This translates into CASSSTSLSEQFF.

The rearrangement joins TRBV19 to TRBJ2-6; tentatively, D is TRBD1 or TRBD2 (5 bases each). The ends were cut back, 7 bases at V and 0 bases at J, with 31 bases in the middle. Germline values: CDR1 LNHDA, CDR2 SQIVND (reference sequence). The CDR3 extends over 22 amino acids. The chain's CDR3 is CASTKMPRVGDPSYSGANVLTF. CDR3 DNA sequence: TGTGCCAGTACCAAAATGCCCCGGGTAGGGGACCCGTCTTACTCTGGGGCCAACGTCCTGACTTTC. The full variable domain, rest sourced from reference TRBV19 and TRBJ2-6, is DGGITQSPKYLFRKEGQNVTLSCEQNLNHDAMYWYRQDPGQGLRLIYYSQIVNDFQKGDIAEGYSVSREKKESFPLTVTSAQKNPTAFYLCASTKMPRVGDPSYSGANVLTFGAGSRLTVL.

In the case of this clonotype: A much more abundant neighbour one base away suggests this may be a read error. The chain joins TRBV4-1 to TRBJ1-1; D is undetermined. CDR3 length equals 17 residues. CDR1 is MGHRA and CDR2 is YSYEKL in the germline V gene. Here the CDR3 reads CASSQGHLGRTVTGAFF. For the CDR3, the DNA is TGCGCCAGCAGCCAAGGACACCTGGGCAGGACCGTCACTGGAGCTTTCTTT.

This clonotype has ten or more counts. The chain combines TRBV29-1 with TRBJ2-5, with 9 positions matching TRBD2. CDR1 is SQVTM, CDR2 ANQGSEA, per germline. V trimming: 7 bases; J trimming: 4 bases; junction bases outside the gene matches: 7. This CDR3 spans 13 amino acids. The CDR3 loop is CSAERGAGETQYF. In DNA, the CDR3 is TGCAGCGCAGAGCGGGGGGCCGGAGAGACCCAGTACTTC.

The genes are TRBV12-3 or TRBV12-4 and TRBJ1-5; tentatively, D is TRBD1 (6 bases). Deletions cut 6 bases from V and 1 base from J, with 13 bases between. The CDR3 spans 15 residues. The CDR3 loop is CASRYDTGSNQPQHF. In nucleotides, the CDR3 is TGTGCCAGCAGGTATGATACAGGGAGCAATCAGCCCCAGCATTTT.

The genes are TRBV7-9 and TRBJ1-2; 9 bases line up with TRBD1. V was clipped by 1 base and J by 5 bases; unmatched bases: 5. The germline gives CDR1 SEHNR, CDR2 FQNEAQ (reference sequence). The CDR3 covers 15 residues. CDR3 protein: CASSLVQGQGYGYTF. As DNA, the CDR3 is TGTGCCAGCAGCTTAGTCCAGGGACAGGGTTATGGCTACACCTTC.

J is TRBJ2-3 and V is TRBV7-2, with D uncertain. Germline CDR1 is SGHTA and CDR2 is FQGNSA. Between the trimmed V and J ends, which lost 5 bases and 6 bases, there was a span of 12 bases. This CDR3 has 13 residues. The CDR3 coding sequence is TGTGCCAGCAGCCAAGAGATGACGGATACGCAGTATTTT. Translated: CASSQEMTDTQYF.

The genes are TRBV11-2 and TRBJ1-4; a possible D gene is TRBD1 (6 bases). V shed 4 bases and J shed 11 bases, with 14 bases lying between them. Germline V lookup: CDR1 SGHAT, CDR2 FQNNGV. The CDR3 is 13 amino acids. The CDR3 DNA reads as TGTGCCAGCAGCTCGCAAGGGGGATGGAAACTGTTTTTT. Translation gives CASSSQGGWKLFF.

This clonotype has only a few counts. The rearrangement joins TRBV20-1 to TRBJ1-5; the D gene is possibly TRBD1 (6 bases). Trimming pared 0 bases from V and 11 bases from J, leaving 20 bases between. Germline V gives CDR1 DFQATT, CDR2 SNEGSKA (reference sequence). This CDR3 contains 15 residues. DNA for the CDR3: TGCAGTGCTAGAGAGGGGACAAGGCCGGCATGGGCCCAGCATTTT. Amino acid sequence: CSAREGTRPAWAQHF.

The chain joins TRBV5-1 to TRBJ1-6; 10 bases match TRBD1. Trimming took 0 bases from V and 5 from J; bases not matched to a gene: 2. This CDR3 region has 16 residues. Germline values: CDR1 SGHRS, CDR2 YFSETQ. CDR3: CASSLADRGNNSPLHF. CDR3 in DNA: TGCGCCAGCAGCTTGGCGGACAGGGGGAATAATTCACCCCTCCACTTT.

The chain uses TRBV30 and TRBJ1-4; D is ambiguous. Between the trimmed V and J ends, which lost 1 base and 8 bases, there was a span of 11 bases. CDR3 length: 13 amino acids. Germline V gene sequence: CDR1 GTSNPN, CDR2 SVGIG (reference sequence). The CDR3 protein is CAWSAALLEKLFF. In DNA, the CDR3 is TGTGCCTGGAGTGCCGCCTTACTCGAAAAACTGTTTTTT.

The chain uses TRBV7-6 and TRBJ1-2; D gene ambiguous. Germline CDR1 is SGHVS and CDR2 is FNYEAQ. The CDR3 runs 18 residues. V was clipped by 0 bases and J by 0 bases, with 17 bases between them. Written as DNA, the CDR3 is TGTGCCAGCAGCTTAGCAGCGGAAGGCCTACACCCTAACTATGGCTACACCTTC. Protein product: CASSLAAEGLHPNYGYTF.

The table lists this clonotype with many counts. J is TRBJ1-1 and V is TRBV9, with TRBD1 matching over 8 bases. CDR3 length: 15 amino acids. Trimming at V came to 4 bases and at J to 4 bases, leaving 9 bases not matched to a gene. Per germline, CDR1 SGDLS and CDR2 YYNGEE. This chain's CDR3 is CASSPLSGGGTEAFF. DNA of the CDR3: TGTGCCAGCAGCCCCCTCTCAGGGGGCGGCACTGAAGCTTTCTTT.

This clonotype was seen a handful of times. V gene TRBV12-3 or TRBV12-4 combines with J gene TRBJ1-2; weak D call: TRBD1 (5 bases). Trimming pared 0 bases from V and 4 bases from J, leaving 15 bases between. The CDR3 runs to 16 residues. CDR3 loop: CASSLAPLGDRYGYTF. In DNA, the CDR3 is TGTGCCAGCAGTTTAGCCCCCTTGGGGGACCGCTATGGCTACACCTTC.